The subject of this entry is one T cell receptor beta chain. Its matching antigen is unknown. The use of a sample-barcoded 5' primer and a J-beta primer mix characterized a second PCR of roughly 6 to 12 cycles. MiXCR was run by TCRdb on the 5' RACE reads, yielding one entry per CDR3 protein. The table records about 800,000 distinct CDR3 sequences, 25% of them present only once. The record originates from a study of blood T cells in healthy people across ages. V dropped 0 bases and J dropped 2; count of bases not matched to a gene: 7. This CDR3 comprises 17 residues. Germline lookup yields CDR1 LNHNV and CDR2 YYDKDF (reference sequence). General study points: Estimates of diversity drawn from one million T cells were considered underestimates.

These data were also reused for a study on T cells of mothers and their children. As reported in that work: Over 8.5 million reads per mother and 2.5 million to 3.5 million per child were obtained.

Sequenced: blood. The rearrangement joins TRBV15 to TRBJ2-1; 7 nucleotides line up with TRBD2. The TCR originated in a boy aged 5-17 years in good health. For the CDR3, the DNA is TGTGCCACCAGCAGAGACCCTGGCACTAGCGCCTACAATGAGCAGTTCTTC. It specifies CATSRDPGTSAYNEQFF. Together with reference TRBV15 and TRBJ2-1, the CDR3 gives the full variable domain: DAMVIQNPRYQVTQFGKPVTLSCSQTLNHNVMYWYQQKSSQAPKLLFHYYDKDFNNEADTPDNFQSRRPNTSFCFLDIRSPGLGDTAMYLCATSRDPGTSAYNEQFFGPGTRLTVL.